This T cell receptor beta chain is drawn from a study of T cell responses to AZD1222 COVID-19 vaccine. Study conclusions and caveats: Unmutated variant regions reportedly attract nearly half of all spike-specific TCRs. Baseline seropositivity occurred in only 5 or 6 AZD1222 recipients.

Measured with immunoSEQ multiplex PCR; TCRdb has only the in-frame clones, and not every one. In the table there are 45,000 to 60,000 clones, around 85% of which are singletons. As regards this clone: What it binds is not known.

The CDR3 length is 17 residues. V lost 8 bases, J lost 2 bases, and 11 bases stayed unmatched. The germline V gene encodes CDR1 LNHDA and CDR2 SQIVND (reference sequence). Sequenced material: peripheral blood, taken on day 0 of AZD1222 vaccination. This receptor was taken from an adult in good health. The J gene is TRBJ2-7, the V gene TRBV19, with TRBD2 identical over 14 bases. CDR3 bases: TGTGCCAGTCGGCAAGGGGGACTAGCGGGGGATACCTACGAGCAGTACTTC. It specifies CASRQGGLAGDTYEQYF.